The source of this T cell receptor (beta chain) is a study of T-cell memory formation after mild COVID-19. Whole-study context: TCR clusters showed largely donor specificity.

With 5 bases clipped from V and 2 bases from J, the junction kept 13 bases outside the gene matches. Germline V gene lookup returns CDR1 SGHVS and CDR2 FNYEAQ. CDR3 length: 17 residues. TCRdb analysed the 5' RACE reads with MiXCR anew, one entry per CDR3 protein. Among hundreds of thousands of distinct CDR3 sequences listed, about 23% were seen once. This chain links TRBV7-6 with TRBJ2-3; 7 nucleotides match TRBD1. The TCR originated in an adult woman who had mild COVID-19 (a few samples of this study predate the infection). Cell type and time point are not known. The sequenced material came from PBMCs or a T cell subset sorted from them (not recorded which). The CDR3 nucleotides are TGTGCCAGCAGCGCCAAGCGGTCAGGGGGTCTCACAGATACGCAGTATTTT. Translated: CASSAKRSGGLTDTQYF.